This TCR beta chain was obtained from a study of T cells in Graves' hyperthyroidism and ophthalmopathy. This clonotype was counted only a few times. This CDR3 spans 16 amino acids. The germline V gene encodes CDR1 LGHNA and CDR2 YNFKEQ. V was clipped by 2 bases and J by 5 bases; unmatched bases: 5. Amplification of TCR beta CDR3 regions was performed using RNA transcripts as template. A first-round RT-PCR of the TCR CDR3 used the HTBI primer set. MiXCR, run by TCRdb on the multiplex PCR reads, gives a single entry per CDR3 protein. In the table there are about 290,000 distinct CDR3 sequences, roughly 15% of which are singletons.

Material: blood. The J gene is TRBJ2-5, the V gene TRBV4-2, with TRBD2 matching over 13 bases. This sequence was found in a middle-aged woman with Graves' hyperthyroidism. The CDR3 protein is CASSQQTSGRAETQYF. The CDR3, as DNA: TGTGCCAGCAGCCAACAAACTAGCGGGAGGGCCGAGACCCAGTACTTC.